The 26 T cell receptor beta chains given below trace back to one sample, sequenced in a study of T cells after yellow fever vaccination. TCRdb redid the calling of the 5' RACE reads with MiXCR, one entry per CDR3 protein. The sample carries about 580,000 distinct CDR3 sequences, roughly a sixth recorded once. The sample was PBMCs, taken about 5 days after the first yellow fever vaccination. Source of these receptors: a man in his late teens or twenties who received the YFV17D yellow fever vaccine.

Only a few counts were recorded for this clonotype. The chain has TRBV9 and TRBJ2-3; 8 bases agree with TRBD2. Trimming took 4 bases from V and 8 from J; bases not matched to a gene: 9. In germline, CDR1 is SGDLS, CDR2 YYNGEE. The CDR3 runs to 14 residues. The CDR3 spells CASSPGGRLSTQYF. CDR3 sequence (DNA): TGTGCCAGCAGCCCGGGGGGGCGTCTATCTACGCAGTATTTT.

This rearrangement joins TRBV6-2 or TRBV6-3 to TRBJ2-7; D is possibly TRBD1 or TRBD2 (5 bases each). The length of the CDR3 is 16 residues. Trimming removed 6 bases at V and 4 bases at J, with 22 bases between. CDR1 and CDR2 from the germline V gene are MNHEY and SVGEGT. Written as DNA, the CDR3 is TGTGCCAGCAGCCAGGGACGGGTCCTCAATGGATACGAGCAGTACTTC. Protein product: CASSQGRVLNGYEQYF.

The CDR3 loop is CSARLGSGETQYF. CDR3 bases: TGCAGTGCTAGACTGGGGTCCGGGGAGACCCAGTACTTC. The rearrangement uses TRBV20-1 and TRBJ2-5; no firm D call. The CDR3 runs 13 residues. Per germline, CDR1 DFQATT and CDR2 SNEGSKA (reference sequence). Trimming pared 2 bases from V and 5 bases from J, leaving 12 bases between.

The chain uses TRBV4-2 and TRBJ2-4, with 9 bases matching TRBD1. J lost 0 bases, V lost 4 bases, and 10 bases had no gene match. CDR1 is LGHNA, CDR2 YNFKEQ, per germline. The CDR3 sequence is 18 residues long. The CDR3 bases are TGTGCCAGCAGCCCGTATTTCGGGACAGGGTTAGCCAAAAACATTCAGTACTTC. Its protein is CASSPYFGTGLAKNIQYF.

The CDR3 region has the DNA TGTGCCAGCAGTGAATATAGACTAGCGGGGGGGGGCAGAGAGACCCAGTACTTC. Amino acid sequence: CASSEYRLAGGGRETQYF. V gene TRBV2 combines with J gene TRBJ2-5; 14 bases agree with TRBD2. Germline-derived CDR1 and CDR2 are SNHLY and FYNNEI. J lost 4 bases, V lost 2 bases, and 9 bases had no gene match. This CDR3 has 18 residues.

CDR3 amino acids: CATFSADRGGNTEAFF. DNA for the CDR3: TGTGCCACCTTCAGCGCGGACAGGGGTGGGAACACTGAAGCTTTCTTT. This sequence joins TRBV15 and TRBJ1-1, with TRBD1 matching 9 bases. The ends lost 8 bases at V and 1 base at J; junction bases unmatched: 11. Germline V gene data show CDR1 as LNHNV and CDR2 as YYDKDF (reference sequence). This CDR3 comprises 16 residues. The complete variable domain, with remaining parts taken from reference TRBV15 and TRBJ1-1, reads DAMVIQNPRYQVTQFGKPVTLSCSQTLNHNVMYWYQQKSSQAPKLLFHYYDKDFNNEADTPDNFQSRRPNTSFCFLDIRSPGLGDTAMYLCATFSADRGGNTEAFFGQGTRLTVV.

The CDR3 DNA is TGTGCCAGCAGTGGGTCCCGGGACAGGGGTACTAAACAGCCCCAGCATTTT. Amino acid sequence: CASSGSRDRGTKQPQHF. The V call is TRBV25-1, the J call TRBJ1-5, with 10 bases that match TRBD1. The V and J ends lost 4 bases and 7 bases, in that order; junction bases with no gene match: 13. The CDR3 sequence is 17 residues long. The germline V gene encodes CDR1 MGHDK and CDR2 SYGVNS.

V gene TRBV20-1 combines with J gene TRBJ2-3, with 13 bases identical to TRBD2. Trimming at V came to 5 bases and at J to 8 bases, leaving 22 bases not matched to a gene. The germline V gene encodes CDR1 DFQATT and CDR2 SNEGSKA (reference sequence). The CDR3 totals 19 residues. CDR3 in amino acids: CSAQTPRLAGGLNDGTQYF. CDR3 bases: TGCAGTGCTCAGACTCCGCGACTAGCGGGGGGCCTTAATGATGGTACGCAGTATTTT.

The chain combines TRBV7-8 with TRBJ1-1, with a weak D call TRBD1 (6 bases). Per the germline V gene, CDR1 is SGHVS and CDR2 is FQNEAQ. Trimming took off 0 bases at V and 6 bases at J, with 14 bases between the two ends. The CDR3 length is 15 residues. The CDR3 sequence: CASSLAAGTPPEAFF. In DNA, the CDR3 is TGTGCCAGCAGCTTAGCAGCCGGGACACCACCTGAAGCTTTCTTT.

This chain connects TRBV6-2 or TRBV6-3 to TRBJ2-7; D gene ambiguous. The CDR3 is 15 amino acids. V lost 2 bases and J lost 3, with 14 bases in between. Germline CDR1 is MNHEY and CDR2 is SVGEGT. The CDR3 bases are TGTGCCAGCAGTTACCGTGGCCAGCGAAACTACGAGCAGTACTTC. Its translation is CASSYRGQRNYEQYF.

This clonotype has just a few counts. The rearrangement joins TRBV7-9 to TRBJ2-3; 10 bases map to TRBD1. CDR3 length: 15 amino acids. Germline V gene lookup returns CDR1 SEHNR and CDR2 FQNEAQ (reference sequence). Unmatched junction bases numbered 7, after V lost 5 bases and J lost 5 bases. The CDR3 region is CASSPPGTGVDTQYF. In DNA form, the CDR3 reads TGTGCCAGCAGCCCGCCAGGGACAGGGGTAGATACGCAGTATTTT. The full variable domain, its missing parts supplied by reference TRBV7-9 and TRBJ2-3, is DTGVSQNPRHKITKRGQNVTFRCDPISEHNRLYWYRQTLGQGPEFLTYFQNEAQLEKSRLLSDRFSAERPKGSFSTLEIQRTEQGDSAMYLCASSPPGTGVDTQYFGPGTRLTVL.

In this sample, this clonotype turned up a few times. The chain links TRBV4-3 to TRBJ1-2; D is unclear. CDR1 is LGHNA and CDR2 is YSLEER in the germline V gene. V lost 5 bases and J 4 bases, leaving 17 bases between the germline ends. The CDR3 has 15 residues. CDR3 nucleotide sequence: TGCGCCAGCAGCTCAGTAGGCTCACCTTCCTATGGCTACACCTTC. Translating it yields CASSSVGSPSYGYTF.

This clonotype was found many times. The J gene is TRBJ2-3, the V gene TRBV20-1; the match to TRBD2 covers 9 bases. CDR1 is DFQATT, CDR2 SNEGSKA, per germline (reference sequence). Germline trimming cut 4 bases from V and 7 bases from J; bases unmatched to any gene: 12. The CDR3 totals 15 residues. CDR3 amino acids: CSAKKGSAGGNTQYF. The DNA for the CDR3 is TGCAGTGCTAAAAAGGGTTCAGCGGGGGGAAATACGCAGTATTTT.

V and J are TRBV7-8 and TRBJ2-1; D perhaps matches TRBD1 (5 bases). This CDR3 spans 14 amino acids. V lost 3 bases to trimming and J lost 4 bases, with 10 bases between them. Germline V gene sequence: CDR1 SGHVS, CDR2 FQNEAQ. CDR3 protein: CASSLRTLYNEQFF. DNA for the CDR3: TGTGCCAGCAGCTTGCGGACACTGTACAATGAGCAGTTCTTC.

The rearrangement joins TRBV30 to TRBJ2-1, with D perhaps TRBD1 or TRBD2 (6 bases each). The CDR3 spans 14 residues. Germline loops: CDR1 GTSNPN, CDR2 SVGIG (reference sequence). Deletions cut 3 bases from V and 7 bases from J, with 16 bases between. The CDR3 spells CAWRQPGAGNEQFF. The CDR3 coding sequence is TGTGCCTGGAGGCAGCCGGGGGCGGGAAATGAGCAGTTCTTC.

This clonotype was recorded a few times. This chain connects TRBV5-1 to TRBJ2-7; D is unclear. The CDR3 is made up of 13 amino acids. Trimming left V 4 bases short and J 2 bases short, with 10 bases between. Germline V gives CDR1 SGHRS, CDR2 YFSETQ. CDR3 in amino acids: CASSQDGTYEQYV. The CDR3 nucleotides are TGCGCCAGCAGCCAGGACGGAACCTACGAGCAGTACGTC.

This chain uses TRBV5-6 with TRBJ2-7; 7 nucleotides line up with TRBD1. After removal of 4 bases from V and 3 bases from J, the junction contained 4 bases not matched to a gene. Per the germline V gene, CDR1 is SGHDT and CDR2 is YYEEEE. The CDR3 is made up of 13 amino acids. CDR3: CASSRDSYYEQYF. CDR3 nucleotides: TGTGCCAGCAGCAGGGACAGTTACTACGAGCAGTACTTC.

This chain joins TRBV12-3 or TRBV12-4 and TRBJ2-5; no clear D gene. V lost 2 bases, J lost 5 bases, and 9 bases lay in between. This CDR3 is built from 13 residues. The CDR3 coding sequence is TGTGCCAGCAGTTTAATCGCCTGGGAGACCCAGTACTTC. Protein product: CASSLIAWETQYF.

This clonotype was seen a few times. CDR3 DNA: TGTGCCAGTAGTATATCGGGGGCCTATGGCTACACCTTC. It encodes CASSISGAYGYTF. The genes are TRBV19 and TRBJ1-2; weak D call: TRBD1 (6 bases). The CDR3 is made up of 13 amino acids. Trimming stripped 2 bases from V and 4 bases from J, with 8 bases between. Germline loops: CDR1 LNHDA, CDR2 SQIVND (reference sequence). Full variable domain (outside the CDR3, taken from reference TRBV19 and TRBJ1-2): DGGITQSPKYLFRKEGQNVTLSCEQNLNHDAMYWYRQDPGQGLRLIYYSQIVNDFQKGDIAEGYSVSREKKESFPLTVTSAQKNPTAFYLCASSISGAYGYTFGSGTRLTVV.

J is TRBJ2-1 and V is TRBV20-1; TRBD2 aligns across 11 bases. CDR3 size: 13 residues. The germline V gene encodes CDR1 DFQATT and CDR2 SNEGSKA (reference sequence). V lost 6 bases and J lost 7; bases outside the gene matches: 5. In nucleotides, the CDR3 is TGCAGTGCGTTAGCGGGGGGGCGGAATGAGCAGTTCTTC. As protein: CSALAGGRNEQFF.

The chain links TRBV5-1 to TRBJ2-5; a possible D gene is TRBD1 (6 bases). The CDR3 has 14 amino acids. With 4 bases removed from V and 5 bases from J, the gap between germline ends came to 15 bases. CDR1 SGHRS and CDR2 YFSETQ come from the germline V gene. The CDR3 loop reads CASSPQTGMETQYF. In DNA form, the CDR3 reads TGCGCCAGCAGCCCCCAGACAGGAATGGAGACCCAGTACTTC.

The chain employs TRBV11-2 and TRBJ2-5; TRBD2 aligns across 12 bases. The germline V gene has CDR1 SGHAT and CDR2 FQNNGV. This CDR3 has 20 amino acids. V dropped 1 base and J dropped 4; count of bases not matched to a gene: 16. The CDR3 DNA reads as TGTGCCAGCAGCTTAGGTCCTAGCGGGGGGGCCCCCTCCAAGCGAGAGACCCAGTACTTC. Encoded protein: CASSLGPSGGAPSKRETQYF.

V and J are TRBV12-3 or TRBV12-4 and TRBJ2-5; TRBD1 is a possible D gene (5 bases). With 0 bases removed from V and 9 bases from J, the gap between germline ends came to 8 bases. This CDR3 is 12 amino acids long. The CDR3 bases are TGTGCCAGCAGTTTAGCGAAAGGGGCCCAGTACTTC. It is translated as CASSLAKGAQYF.

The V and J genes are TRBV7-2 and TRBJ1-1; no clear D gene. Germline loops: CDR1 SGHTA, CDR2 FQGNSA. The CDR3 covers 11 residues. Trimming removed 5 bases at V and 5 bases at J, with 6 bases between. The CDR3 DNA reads TGTGCCAGCAGCGGACTGACTGAAGCTTTCTTT. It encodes CASSGLTEAFF.

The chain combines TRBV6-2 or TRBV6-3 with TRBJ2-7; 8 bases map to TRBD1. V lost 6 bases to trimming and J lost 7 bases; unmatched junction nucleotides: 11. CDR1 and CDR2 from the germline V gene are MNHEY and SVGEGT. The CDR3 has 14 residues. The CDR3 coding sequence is TGTGCCAGCAGCAGGTCAGGGGGCACGTCGGAGCAGTACTTC. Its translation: CASSRSGGTSEQYF.

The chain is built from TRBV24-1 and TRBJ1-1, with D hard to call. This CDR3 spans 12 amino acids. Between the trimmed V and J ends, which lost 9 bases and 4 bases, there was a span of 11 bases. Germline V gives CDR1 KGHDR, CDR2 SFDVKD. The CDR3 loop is CATSAGSTEAFF. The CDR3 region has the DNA TGTGCCACCTCGGCGGGAAGCACTGAAGCTTTCTTT.